One sample yielded the 3 T cell receptor beta chains listed below, sequenced in a study of blood T cell repertoires in COVID-19. Some clones are missing from TCRdb's copy, which holds only in-frame ones; the method was immunoSEQ multiplex PCR. Of around 230,000 clones listed, around 88% were seen once; the top ten hold around 3%. The sample consisted of PBMCs or T cells enriched from blood (not recorded which). Receptors were obtained from a middle-aged woman with acute COVID-19.

The chain uses TRBV18 and TRBJ2-3; possibly TRBD1 for D (6 bases). CDR1 is KGHSH and CDR2 is LQKENI in the germline V gene. The ends were cut back, 2 bases at V and 2 bases at J, with 11 bases in the middle. This CDR3 is built from 15 residues. CDR3 sequence (DNA): TGTGCCAGCTCACCAACAGGGACCGTCACAGATACGCAGTATTTT. It codes for CASSPTGTVTDTQYF.

This chain connects TRBV6-1 to TRBJ1-2; TRBD1 agrees at 7 bases. Germline V gives CDR1 MNHNS, CDR2 SASEGT. Losses at the gene ends were 2 bases for V and 4 bases for J; bases not matched to a gene: 7. CDR3 length equals 15 residues. CDR3 DNA sequence: TGTGCCAGCAGTGAATCGACAGGGATGATCTATGGCTACACCTTC. Translation: CASSESTGMIYGYTF.

This chain links TRBV5-6 with TRBJ2-1, with 11 bases that match TRBD2. V trimming: 4 bases; J trimming: 3 bases; junction bases outside the gene matches: 15. The CDR3 contains 19 residues. Germline V gene lookup returns CDR1 SGHDT and CDR2 YYEEEE. The DNA of the CDR3 is TGTGCCAGCAGCCCCGGCGGGCCTAGCGGGAGGTTCCACTACAATGAGCAGTTCTTC. This translates into CASSPGGPSGRFHYNEQFF.